The TCR beta chain described here comes from a study of low-dose radiotherapy and immunotherapy resistance in tumors. The V gene's germline CDR1 is SGHVS and CDR2 FQNEAQ. CDR3 size: 12 residues. Trimming removed 2 bases from V and 8 bases from J, with 7 bases in between. Both a constant-region primer and a V-primer adapter served to amplify TCRs across roughly 21 PCR cycles. MiXCR, applied by TCRdb to the reads, yields one record per CDR3 protein. The sample yields some 52,000 distinct CDR3 sequences, around 33% seen once. This clonotype occurred many times. Time point: after trial treatment. Treatment indicated: LDRT plus nivolumab, ipilimumab, low-dose cyclophosphamide and aspirin (RACIN trial).

This TCR was recovered from a male donor with rectosigmoid adenocarcinoma. The chain employs TRBV7-8 and TRBJ2-4; no clear D gene. Source: PBMCs, taken after low-dose radiotherapy plus immunotherapy. CDR3 sequence (DNA): TGTGCCAGCAGCTTAAGTGGCGACATTCAGTACTTC. Translation: CASSLSGDIQYF. Drawing the rest from reference TRBV7-8 and TRBJ2-4, the complete variable domain is GAGVSQSPRYKVAKRGQDVALRCDPISGHVSLFWYQQALGQGPEFLTYFQNEAQLDKSGLPSDRFFAERPEGSVSTLKIQRTQQEDSAVYLCASSLSGDIQYFGAGTRLSVL.